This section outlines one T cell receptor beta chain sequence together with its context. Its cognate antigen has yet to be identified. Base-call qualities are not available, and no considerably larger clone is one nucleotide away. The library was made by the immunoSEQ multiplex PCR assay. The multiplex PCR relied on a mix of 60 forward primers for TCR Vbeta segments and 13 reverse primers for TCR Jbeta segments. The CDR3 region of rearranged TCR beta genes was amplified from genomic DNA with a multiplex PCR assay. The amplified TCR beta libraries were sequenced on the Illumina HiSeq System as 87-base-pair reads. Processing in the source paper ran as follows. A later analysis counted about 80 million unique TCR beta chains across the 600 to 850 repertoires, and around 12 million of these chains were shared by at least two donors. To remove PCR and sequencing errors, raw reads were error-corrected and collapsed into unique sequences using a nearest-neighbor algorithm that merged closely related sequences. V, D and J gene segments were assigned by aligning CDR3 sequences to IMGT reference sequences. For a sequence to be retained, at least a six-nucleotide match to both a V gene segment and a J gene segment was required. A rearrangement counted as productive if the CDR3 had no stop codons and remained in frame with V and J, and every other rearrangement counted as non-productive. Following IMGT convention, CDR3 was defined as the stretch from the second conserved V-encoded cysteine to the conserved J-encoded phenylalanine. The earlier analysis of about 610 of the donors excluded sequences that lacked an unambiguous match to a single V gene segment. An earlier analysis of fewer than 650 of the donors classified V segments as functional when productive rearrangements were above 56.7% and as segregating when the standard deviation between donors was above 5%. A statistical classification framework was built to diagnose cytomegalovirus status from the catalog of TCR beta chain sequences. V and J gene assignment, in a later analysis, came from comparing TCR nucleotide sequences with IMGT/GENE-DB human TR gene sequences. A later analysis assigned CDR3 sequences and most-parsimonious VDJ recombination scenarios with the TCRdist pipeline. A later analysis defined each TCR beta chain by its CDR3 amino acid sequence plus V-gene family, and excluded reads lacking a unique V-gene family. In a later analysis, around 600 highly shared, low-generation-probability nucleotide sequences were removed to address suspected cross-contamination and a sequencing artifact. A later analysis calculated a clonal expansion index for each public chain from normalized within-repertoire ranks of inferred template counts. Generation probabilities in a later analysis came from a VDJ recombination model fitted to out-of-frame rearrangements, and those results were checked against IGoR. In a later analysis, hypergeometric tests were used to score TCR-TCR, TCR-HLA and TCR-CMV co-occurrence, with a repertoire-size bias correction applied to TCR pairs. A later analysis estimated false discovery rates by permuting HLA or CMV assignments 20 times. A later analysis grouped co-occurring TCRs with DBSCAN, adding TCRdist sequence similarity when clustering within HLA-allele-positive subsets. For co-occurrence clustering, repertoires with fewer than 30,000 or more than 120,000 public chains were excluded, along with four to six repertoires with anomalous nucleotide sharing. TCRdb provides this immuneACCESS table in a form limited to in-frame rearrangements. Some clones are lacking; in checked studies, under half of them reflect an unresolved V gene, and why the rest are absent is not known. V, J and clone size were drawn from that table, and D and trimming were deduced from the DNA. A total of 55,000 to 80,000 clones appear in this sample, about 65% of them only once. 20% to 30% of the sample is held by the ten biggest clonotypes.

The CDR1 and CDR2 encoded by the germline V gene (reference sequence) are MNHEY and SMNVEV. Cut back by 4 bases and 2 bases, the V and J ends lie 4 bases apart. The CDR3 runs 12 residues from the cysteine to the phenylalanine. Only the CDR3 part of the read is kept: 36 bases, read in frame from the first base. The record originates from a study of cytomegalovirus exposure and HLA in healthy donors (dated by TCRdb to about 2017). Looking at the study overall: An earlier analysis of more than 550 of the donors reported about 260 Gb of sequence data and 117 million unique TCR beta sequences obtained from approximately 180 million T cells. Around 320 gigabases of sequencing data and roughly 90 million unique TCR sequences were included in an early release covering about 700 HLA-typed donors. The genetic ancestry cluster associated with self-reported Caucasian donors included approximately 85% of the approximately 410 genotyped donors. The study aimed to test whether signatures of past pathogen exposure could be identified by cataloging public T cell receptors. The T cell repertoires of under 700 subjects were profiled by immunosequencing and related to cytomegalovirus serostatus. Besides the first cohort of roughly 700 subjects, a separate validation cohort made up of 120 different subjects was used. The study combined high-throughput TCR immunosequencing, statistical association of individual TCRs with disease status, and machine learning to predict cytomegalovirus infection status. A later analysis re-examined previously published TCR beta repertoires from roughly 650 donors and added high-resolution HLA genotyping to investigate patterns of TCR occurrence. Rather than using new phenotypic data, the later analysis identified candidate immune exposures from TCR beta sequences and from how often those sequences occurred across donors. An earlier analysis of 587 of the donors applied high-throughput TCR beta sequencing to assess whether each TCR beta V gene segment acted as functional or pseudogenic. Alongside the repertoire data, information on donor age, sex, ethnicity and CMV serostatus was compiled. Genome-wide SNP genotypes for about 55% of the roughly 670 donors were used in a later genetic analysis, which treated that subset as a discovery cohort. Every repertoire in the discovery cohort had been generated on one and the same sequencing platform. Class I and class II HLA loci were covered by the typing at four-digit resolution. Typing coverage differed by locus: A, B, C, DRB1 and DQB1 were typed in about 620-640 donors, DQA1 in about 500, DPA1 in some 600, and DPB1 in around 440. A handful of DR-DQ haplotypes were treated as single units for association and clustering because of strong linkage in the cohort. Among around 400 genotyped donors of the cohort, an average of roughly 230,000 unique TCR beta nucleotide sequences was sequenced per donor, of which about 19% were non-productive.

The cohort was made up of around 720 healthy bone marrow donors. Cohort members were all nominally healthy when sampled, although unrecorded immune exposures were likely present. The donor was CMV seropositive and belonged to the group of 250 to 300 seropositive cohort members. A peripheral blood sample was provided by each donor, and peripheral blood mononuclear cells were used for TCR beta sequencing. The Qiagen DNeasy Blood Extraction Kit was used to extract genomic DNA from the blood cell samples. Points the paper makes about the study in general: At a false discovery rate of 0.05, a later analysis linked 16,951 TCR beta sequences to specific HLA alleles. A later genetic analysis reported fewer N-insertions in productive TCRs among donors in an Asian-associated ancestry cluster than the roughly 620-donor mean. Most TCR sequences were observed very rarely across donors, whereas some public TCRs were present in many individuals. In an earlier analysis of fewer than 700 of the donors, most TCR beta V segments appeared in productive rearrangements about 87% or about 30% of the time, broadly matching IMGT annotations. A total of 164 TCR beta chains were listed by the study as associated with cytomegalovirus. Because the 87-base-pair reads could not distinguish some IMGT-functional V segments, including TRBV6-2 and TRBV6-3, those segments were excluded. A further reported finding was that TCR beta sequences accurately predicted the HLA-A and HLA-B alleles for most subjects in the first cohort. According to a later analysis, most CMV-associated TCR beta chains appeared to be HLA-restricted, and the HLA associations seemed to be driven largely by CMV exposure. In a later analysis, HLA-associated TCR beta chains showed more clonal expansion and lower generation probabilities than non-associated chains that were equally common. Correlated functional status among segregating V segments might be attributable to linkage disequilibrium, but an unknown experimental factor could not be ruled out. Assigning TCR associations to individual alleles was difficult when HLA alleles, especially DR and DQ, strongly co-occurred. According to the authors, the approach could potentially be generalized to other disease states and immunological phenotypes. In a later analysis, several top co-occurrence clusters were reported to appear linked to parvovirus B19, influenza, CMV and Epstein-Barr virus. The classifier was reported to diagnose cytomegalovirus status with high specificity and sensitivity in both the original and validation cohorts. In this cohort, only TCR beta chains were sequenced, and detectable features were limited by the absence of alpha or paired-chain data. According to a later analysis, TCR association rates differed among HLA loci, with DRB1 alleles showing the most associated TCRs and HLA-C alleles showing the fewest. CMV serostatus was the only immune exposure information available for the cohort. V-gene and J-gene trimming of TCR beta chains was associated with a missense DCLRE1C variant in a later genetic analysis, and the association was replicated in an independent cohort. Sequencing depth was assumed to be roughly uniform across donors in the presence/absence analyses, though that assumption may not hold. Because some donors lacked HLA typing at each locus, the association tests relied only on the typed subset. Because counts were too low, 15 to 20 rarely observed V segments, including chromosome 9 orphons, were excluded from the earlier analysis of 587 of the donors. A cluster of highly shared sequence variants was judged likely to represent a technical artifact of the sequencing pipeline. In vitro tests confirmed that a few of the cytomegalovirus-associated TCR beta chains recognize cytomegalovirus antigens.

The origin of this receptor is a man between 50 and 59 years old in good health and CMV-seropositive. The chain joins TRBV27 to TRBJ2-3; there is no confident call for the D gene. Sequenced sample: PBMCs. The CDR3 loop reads CASSYTTDTQYF. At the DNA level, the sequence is TGTGCCAGCAGTTACACCACAGATACGCAGTATTTT.